A single sample gave rise to the 2 T cell receptor beta chains below, sequenced in a study of T cell responses to AZD1222 COVID-19 vaccine. Here immunoSEQ multiplex PCR was the method, and the copy in TCRdb shows in-frame clones only, minus some. The sample consists of 200,000 to 250,000 clones, around 94% of them appearing once. Source: peripheral blood, taken 28 days after the second dose of the MenACWY control vaccine. These receptor sequences come from an adult who received the MenACWY meningococcal vaccine as a control.

The chain is built from TRBV27 and TRBJ1-1; 8 positions match TRBD1. This CDR3 spans 14 amino acids. V was clipped by 4 bases and J by 1 base; unmatched bases: 2. Per germline, CDR1 MNHEY and CDR2 SMNVEV (reference sequence). Here the CDR3 DNA reads TGTGCCAGCAGTTACGACAGGGGGAACACTGAAGCTTTCTTT. The encoded protein is CASSYDRGNTEAFF.

This clone was seen repeatedly, ten times or more. This sequence joins TRBV2 and TRBJ2-3; 8 bases match TRBD2. The CDR3 runs to 16 residues. Germline trimming cut 2 bases from V and 3 bases from J; bases unmatched to any gene: 7. CDR1 is SNHLY and CDR2 is FYNNEI in the germline V gene. The CDR3, as DNA: TGTGCCAGCAGTGAATCGGGAGGGATAACGACAGATACGCAGTATTTT. Protein product: CASSESGGITTDTQYF. The complete variable domain, with remaining parts taken from reference TRBV2 and TRBJ2-3, reads EPEVTQTPSHQVTQMGQEVILRCVPISNHLYFYWYRQILGQKVEFLVSFYNNEISEKSEIFDDQFSVERPDGSNFTLKIRSTKLEDSAMYFCASSESGGITTDTQYFGPGTRLTVL.